The present T cell receptor beta chain was sequenced within a study of blood T cell repertoires in COVID-19. Looking at the study overall: T cells, B-cell-depleted T cells, or PBMCs supplied cDNA or gDNA.

Profiling relied on immunoSEQ multiplex PCR, and the TCRdb table lists in-frame clones only, not all of them. This table has more than 250,000 clones, about 92% appearing once. Germline values: CDR1 SGHTA, CDR2 FQGNSA. CDR3 length: 14 residues. Trimming pared 4 bases from V and 1 base from J, leaving 10 bases between. The V gene is TRBV7-2, the J gene TRBJ1-1; tentative D call: TRBD1 (5 bases). Sequencing used PBMCs or T cells enriched from blood (not recorded which). This clonotype was obtained from a woman between 25 and 40 years old who had recovered from COVID-19. The CDR3 reads CASSSNDRNTEAFF. The CDR3, as DNA: TGTGCCAGCAGCTCAAATGACAGGAACACTGAAGCTTTCTTT.